Each of the 25 T cell receptor beta chains below was sequenced from the same sample in a study of multiple sclerosis patients with progressive multifocal leukoencephalopathy. Time point described: 6 to 7 months of natalizumab therapy. Measured with immunoSEQ multiplex PCR; TCRdb has only the in-frame clones, and not every one. Of around 30,000 clones in the sample, 85% to 90% were seen once. Sample: PBMCs, taken from a patient treated with natalizumab. The receptors stem from a human donor with multiple sclerosis.

This clone was observed once. The chain couples TRBV7-9 to TRBJ1-4, with D tentatively TRBD1 (5 bases). This CDR3 contains 16 residues. Germline V gene lookup returns CDR1 SEHNR and CDR2 FQNEAQ (reference sequence). Trimming pared 4 bases from V and 7 bases from J, leaving 19 bases between. The CDR3 sequence is CASSSRTGLQGEKLFF. CDR3 coding DNA: TGTGCCAGCAGCTCGAGGACCGGGCTCCAGGGTGAAAAACTGTTTTTT.

The rearrangement joins TRBV7-2 to TRBJ2-7; 7 bases line up with TRBD2. V was clipped by 5 bases and J by 2 bases; unmatched bases: 15. The germline gives CDR1 SGHTA, CDR2 FQGNSA. The CDR3 runs to 17 residues. The CDR3 DNA reads TGTGCCAGCAGCCGGGGCAGGGCGGGGGAGCTTCCCTACGAGCAGTACTTC. It yields the protein CASSRGRAGELPYEQYF.

This chain links TRBV19 with TRBJ2-6; a weak D match, TRBD1 (6 bases). The V gene lost 5 bases and the J gene lost 0 bases, with 11 bases spanning the gap. The CDR3 sequence is 16 residues long. CDR1 is LNHDA and CDR2 is SQIVND in the germline V gene (reference sequence). Here the CDR3 reads CASSAGTLSGANVLTF. DNA of the CDR3: TGTGCCAGTAGTGCCGGGACACTCTCTGGGGCCAACGTCCTGACTTTC.

The chain uses TRBV19 and TRBJ2-1; 8 positions match TRBD1. Trimming removed 5 bases from V and 12 bases from J; junction bases left unmatched: 6. There are 12 residues in the CDR3. In germline, CDR1 is LNHDA, CDR2 SQIVND (reference sequence). The CDR3 protein is CASSPGTGGQFF. The CDR3 nucleotides read TGTGCCAGTAGTCCTGGGACAGGCGGGCAGTTCTTC.

The rearrangement joins TRBV19 to TRBJ2-3; no clear D gene. The CDR3 consists of 14 residues. The germline gives CDR1 LNHDA, CDR2 SQIVND (reference sequence). The V and J ends lost 3 bases and 1 base respectively, with 8 bases between them. The CDR3: CASSIGGGTDTQYF. The CDR3 DNA follows: TGTGCCAGTAGTATCGGTGGGGGCACAGATACGCAGTATTTT.

In this sample, this clone turned up once. The chain has TRBV13 and TRBJ2-5; 7 nucleotides align to TRBD1. V gave up 2 bases and J gave up 5 bases; unmatched junction bases: 5. Germline CDR1 PRHDT, CDR2 FYEKMQ (reference sequence). The CDR3 extends over 14 amino acids. The chain's CDR3 is CASSLTGVGETQYF. The CDR3 DNA sequence: TGTGCCAGCAGCTTAACAGGGGTCGGCGAGACCCAGTACTTC.

The rearrangement uses TRBV4-3 and TRBJ2-7, with D tentatively TRBD1 (6 bases). Germline V CDR1 and CDR2: LGHNA, YSLEER. Between the trimmed V and J ends, which lost 0 bases and 6 bases, there was a span of 12 bases. There are 14 residues in the CDR3. CDR3 amino acids: CASSQDLTGFEQYF. In DNA, the CDR3 is TGCGCCAGCAGCCAAGACCTCACAGGGTTCGAGCAGTACTTC.

In this sample, this clone turned up once. The genes are TRBV29-1 and TRBJ2-3, with 11 bases aligning to TRBD1. In germline, CDR1 is SQVTM, CDR2 ANQGSEA. With 8 bases clipped from V and 5 bases from J, the junction kept 6 bases outside the gene matches. This CDR3 region has 13 residues. The CDR3 DNA follows: TGCAGCACGGGACAGGGGGAGAGAGATACGCAGTATTTT. This translates into CSTGQGERDTQYF.

This chain's CDR3 is CASKKPGFSGANVLTF. CDR3 DNA sequence: TGTGCCAGCAAGAAGCCCGGATTCTCTGGGGCCAACGTCCTGACTTTC. This chain connects TRBV2 to TRBJ2-6; D not certain. The CDR3 length is 16 residues. V was shortened by 7 bases and J by 0 bases, with 13 bases between the two germline ends. The germline V gene encodes CDR1 SNHLY and CDR2 FYNNEI.

The chain combines TRBV28 with TRBJ1-1; no clear D gene. The length of the CDR3 is 15 residues. In germline, CDR1 is MDHEN, CDR2 SYDVKM. V lost 4 bases and J 5 bases, leaving 17 bases between the germline ends. The CDR3 sequence is CASSSPLGGRTEAFF. DNA for the CDR3: TGTGCCAGCAGTTCCCCCCTTGGAGGGAGGACTGAAGCTTTCTTT.

This clone was seen a handful of times. The chain uses TRBV7-9 and TRBJ2-1; TRBD2 aligns across 10 bases. The germline CDR1 and CDR2 sequences are SEHNR and FQNEAQ (reference sequence). V lost 4 bases and J lost 9; bases outside the gene matches: 9. CDR3 length: 15 residues. CDR3 in amino acids: CASSSRGVAGGEQFF. Written as DNA, the CDR3 is TGTGCCAGCAGCTCCCGAGGGGTAGCGGGAGGTGAGCAGTTCTTC.

The chain couples TRBV5-6 to TRBJ2-7; 14 bases agree with TRBD2. CDR1 SGHDT and CDR2 YYEEEE come from the germline V gene. This CDR3 spans 17 amino acids. Losses at the gene ends were 4 bases for V and 2 bases for J; bases not matched to a gene: 8. Written as DNA, the CDR3 is TGTGCCAGCAGCACCGGACTAGCGGGAGGCGTACCCTACGAGCAGTACTTC. This gives the protein CASSTGLAGGVPYEQYF.

The chain joins TRBV28 to TRBJ1-1, with D possibly being TRBD1 (6 bases). Trimming took 5 bases from V and 6 from J, leaving 19 bases between them. This CDR3 contains 15 residues. CDR1 and CDR2 (germline): MDHEN, SYDVKM. CDR3 sequence reads: CASSRFDRSGAEAFF. For the CDR3, the DNA is TGTGCCAGCAGTCGGTTTGACAGGAGCGGGGCTGAAGCTTTCTTT.

The DNA of the CDR3 is TGTGCCAGCAGCCGGTTGGAGAACACTGAAGCTTTCTTT. Translated, it gives CASSRLENTEAFF. V and J are TRBV7-8 and TRBJ1-1; D gene ambiguous. CDR3 size: 13 residues. Germline CDR1 reads SGHVS; CDR2 reads FQNEAQ. The ends were cut back, 5 bases at V and 1 base at J, with 8 bases in the middle. Combining the CDR3 with reference TRBV7-8 and TRBJ1-1 gives the whole variable domain GAGVSQSPRYKVAKRGQDVALRCDPISGHVSLFWYQQALGQGPEFLTYFQNEAQLDKSGLPSDRFFAERPEGSVSTLKIQRTQQEDSAVYLCASSRLENTEAFFGQGTRLTVV.

In nucleotides, the CDR3 is TGTGCCAGCAGTTACTCGAACCCCCTGGGGGAGCAGTACTTC. It encodes CASSYSNPLGEQYF. The chain combines TRBV6-5 with TRBJ2-7; D is uncertain. This CDR3 is 14 amino acids long. V lost 0 bases and J lost 7, with 13 bases in between. Germline CDR1 is MNHEY and CDR2 is SVGAGI.

This clone has only a few counts. J is TRBJ1-1 and V is TRBV19; perhaps TRBD1 as D (6 bases). V shed 10 bases and J shed 1 base, with 16 bases lying between them. CDR1 LNHDA and CDR2 SQIVND come from the germline V gene (reference sequence). The CDR3 length is 14 residues. The CDR3 DNA sequence: TGTGCCACCCACTTAAGGGGACAGAACACTGAAGCTTTCTTT. This gives the protein CATHLRGQNTEAFF.

The gene calls are TRBV15 and TRBJ2-7, with unresolved D. Germline CDR1 is LNHNV and CDR2 is YYDKDF (reference sequence). Deletions cut 4 bases from V and 3 bases from J, with 7 bases between. CDR3 length: 12 amino acids. CDR3 amino acids: CATSKEDYEQYF. The CDR3 coding sequence is TGTGCCACCAGCAAAGAGGACTACGAGCAGTACTTC. Complete variable domain (other parts from reference TRBV15 and TRBJ2-7): DAMVIQNPRYQVTQFGKPVTLSCSQTLNHNVMYWYQQKSSQAPKLLFHYYDKDFNNEADTPDNFQSRRPNTSFCFLDIRSPGLGDTAMYLCATSKEDYEQYFGPGTRLTVT.

The chain employs TRBV2 and TRBJ1-1; tentatively, D is TRBD1 (6 bases). In germline, CDR1 is SNHLY, CDR2 FYNNEI. The CDR3 spans 14 residues. The V end lost 5 bases, the J end lost 6 bases, and 16 bases lay between the germline ends. This CDR3 is CASSRDNVLAEAFF. DNA of the CDR3: TGTGCCAGCAGTCGGGACAACGTATTGGCTGAAGCTTTCTTT.

CDR3 sequence reads: CASSLADLAKNIQYF. The CDR3 DNA is TGCGCCAGCAGCTTGGCCGATCTAGCCAAAAACATTCAGTACTTC. V gene TRBV5-1 combines with J gene TRBJ2-4; D is ambiguous. The V end lost 0 bases, the J end lost 0 bases, and 7 bases lay between the germline ends. Germline V CDR1 and CDR2: SGHRS, YFSETQ. The CDR3 totals 15 residues.

In the case of this clone: The same CDR3 can be traced to other DNA sequences in this sample. The CDR3: CATSRGDGAGSYTF. The CDR3 DNA reads as TGTGCCACCAGCAGGGGGGACGGAGCGGGTAGCTACACCTTC. The chain uses TRBV15 and TRBJ1-2, with D possibly being TRBD1 (5 bases). CDR1 and CDR2 (germline): LNHNV, YYDKDF (reference sequence). There are 14 residues in the CDR3. Trimming cost V 3 bases and J 9 bases, with 17 bases left between them.

This chain connects TRBV13 to TRBJ1-5; D is perhaps TRBD1 (6 bases). Looked up from germline, CDR1 is PRHDT and CDR2 is FYEKMQ (reference sequence). The CDR3 sequence is 13 residues long. V gave up 5 bases and J gave up 7 bases, with 12 bases separating them. The CDR3 sequence is CASSQGGRQPQHF. The CDR3 DNA follows: TGTGCCAGCAGCCAAGGGGGGAGGCAGCCCCAGCATTTT.

V usage is TRBV18 and J usage is TRBJ2-6; TRBD1 matches at 7 bases. The V segment lost 4 bases and the J segment 2 bases; nucleotides outside the gene matches: 2. Germline values: CDR1 KGHSH, CDR2 LQKENI. The CDR3 is made up of 15 amino acids. Written as DNA, the CDR3 is TGTGCCAGCTCACGGGACAGTCCTGGGGCCAACGTCCTGACTTTC. Encoded protein: CASSRDSPGANVLTF. Looking up the rest from reference TRBV18 and TRBJ2-6 gives the full variable domain: NAGVMQNPRHLVRRRGQEARLRCSPMKGHSHVYWYRQLPEEGLKFMVYLQKENIIDESGMPKERFSAEFPKEGPSILRIQQVVRGDSAAYFCASSRDSPGANVLTFGAGSRLTVL.

The chain recombines TRBV6-5 with TRBJ1-6; 9 bases agree with TRBD1. V gave up 6 bases and J gave up 6 bases; unmatched junction bases: 3. CDR3 length: 14 residues. CDR1 and CDR2 (germline): MNHEY, SVGAGI. The CDR3 region has the DNA TGTGCCAGCAGACCGGGACAGGGTAATTCACCCCTCCACTTT. As protein: CASRPGQGNSPLHF.

The chain combines TRBV28 with TRBJ1-3; D unclear. Germline V gene sequence: CDR1 MDHEN, CDR2 SYDVKM. Trimming removed 2 bases at V and 4 bases at J, with 9 bases between. The CDR3 extends over 14 amino acids. In DNA, the CDR3 is TGTGCCAGCAGTTTAGGGGATCTCGGAAACACCATATATTTT. It translates to CASSLGDLGNTIYF.

The J gene is TRBJ2-7, the V gene TRBV15, with 11 bases identical to TRBD2. With 3 bases clipped from V and 2 bases from J, the junction kept 6 bases outside the gene matches. The CDR3 extends over 16 amino acids. Germline values: CDR1 LNHNV, CDR2 YYDKDF (reference sequence). CDR3 residues: CATSSGLAGGPYEQYF. CDR3 in DNA: TGTGCCACCAGCAGTGGTCTAGCGGGAGGTCCCTACGAGCAGTACTTC.